A single sample is the source of the 8 T cell receptor beta chains below, sequenced in a study of blood T cells in healthy people across ages. Primed by a sample-barcoded 5' primer and a J-beta primer mix, a second PCR proceeded for 7 to 11 cycles. TCRdb passed the 5' RACE reads through MiXCR, listing each CDR3 protein once. The table records about 1,500,000 distinct CDR3 sequences, roughly 30% of them present only once. The sample was blood. The receptors derive from a woman in her 30s in good health.

V gene TRBV28 combines with J gene TRBJ2-7; D gene uncertain. This CDR3 contains 12 residues. V was shortened by 3 bases and J by 4 bases, with 7 bases between the two germline ends. Per germline, CDR1 MDHEN and CDR2 SYDVKM. CDR3 nucleotide sequence: TGTGCCAGCAGTTTCCTTTATTACGAGCAGTACTTC. This gives the protein CASSFLYYEQYF.

The chain links TRBV6-5 to TRBJ1-2; perhaps TRBD1 as D (5 bases). V lost 0 bases to trimming and J lost 4 bases, with 18 bases between them. In germline, CDR1 is MNHEY, CDR2 SVGAGI. There are 17 residues in the CDR3. CDR3 in amino acids: CASSYSAATGGLYGYTF. The CDR3 DNA reads as TGTGCCAGCAGTTACTCAGCAGCGACGGGGGGACTCTATGGCTACACCTTC.

This clonotype was counted a few times. V usage is TRBV5-6 and J usage is TRBJ1-2; 8 bases match TRBD1. The J segment lost 4 bases and the V segment lost 2 bases, leaving 13 bases of the junction unmatched. Germline loops: CDR1 SGHDT, CDR2 YYEEEE. The CDR3 is 17 residues long. The CDR3 sequence: CASSFPGTGIGRYGYTF. Written as DNA, the CDR3 is TGTGCCAGCAGCTTTCCCGGGACAGGCATCGGACGCTATGGCTACACCTTC.

This clonotype was seen only a few times. The chain links TRBV28 to TRBJ1-1, with D possibly being TRBD1 (5 bases). The CDR3 extends over 15 amino acids. The germline V and J ends were trimmed by 5 bases and 1 base, with 14 bases remaining between them. Germline V lookup: CDR1 MDHEN, CDR2 SYDVKM. The CDR3 bases are TGTGCCAGCAGTCATCCCAGGGCCGAGAACACTGAAGCTTTCTTT. This gives the protein CASSHPRAENTEAFF.

The genes are TRBV7-9 and TRBJ2-6; D is perhaps TRBD1 (6 bases). Between the trimmed V and J ends, which lost 1 base and 0 bases, there was a span of 19 bases. The CDR3 sequence is 20 residues long. Looked up from germline, CDR1 is SEHNR and CDR2 is FQNEAQ (reference sequence). The CDR3 DNA is TGTGCCAGCAGCTTAGAGCGAGTGACAGGACCCCTCTCTGGGGCCAACGTCCTGACTTTC. It is translated as CASSLERVTGPLSGANVLTF.

The gene calls are TRBV7-9 and TRBJ1-1; the match to TRBD1 covers 7 bases. There are 15 residues in the CDR3. V dropped 5 bases and J dropped 0; count of bases not matched to a gene: 6. CDR1 is SEHNR, CDR2 FQNEAQ, per germline (reference sequence). The CDR3 DNA follows: TGTGCCAGCAGCCGCCAGGGACAGATGAACACTGAAGCTTTCTTT. Encoded protein: CASSRQGQMNTEAFF.

Comment on this clonotype: A much larger clone lies a single base off, so this may be a read error. The genes are TRBV12-3 or TRBV12-4 and TRBJ2-1, with D unclear. The CDR3 extends over 15 amino acids. V was pared by 3 bases and J by 5 bases, with 14 bases between. CDR3 bases: TGTGCCAGCAGTTTTGCCGTGACAAGAGACAATGAGCAGTTCTTC. Translated, it gives CASSFAVTRDNEQFF.

This clonotype was seen only a few times. The chain employs TRBV28 and TRBJ2-1; D unclear. The CDR3 length is 14 residues. The germline V and J ends were trimmed by 1 base and 6 bases, with 10 bases remaining between them. Germline V gene sequence: CDR1 MDHEN, CDR2 SYDVKM. The CDR3 region is CASSLFRGRNEQFF. In nucleotides, the CDR3 is TGTGCCAGCAGTTTATTTCGCGGACGCAATGAGCAGTTCTTC.